This T cell receptor beta chain was profiled in a study of cytomegalovirus exposure and HLA in healthy donors. Researchers ran the PCR with 60 Vbeta and 13 Jbeta primers. Libraries were prepared by immunoSEQ multiplex PCR; TCRdb keeps only in-frame clonotypes and omits some of them. The sample has under 200,000 clones, about four fifths seen once; the top ten hold approximately 0.51%. Germline V CDR1 and CDR2: SGHNT, YYREEE (reference sequence). V dropped 0 bases and J dropped 2; count of bases not matched to a gene: 3. The CDR3 totals 15 residues. This clone has only a few counts. This rearrangement joins TRBV5-4 to TRBJ2-7, with 9 bases fitting TRBD1. This TCR was recovered from a woman aged 50 to 60 in good health and CMV-seronegative. Sample: PBMCs. For the CDR3, the DNA is TGTGCCAGCAGCTTGGAGGACAGGGGTACCTACGAGCAGTACTTC. Translating gives CASSLEDRGTYEQYF. Full variable domain (missing parts from reference TRBV5-4 and TRBJ2-7): ETGVTQSPTHLIKTRGQQVTLRCSSQSGHNTVSWYQQALGQGPQFIFQYYREEENGRGNFPPRFSGLQFPNYSSELNVNALELDDSALYLCASSLEDRGTYEQYFGPGTRLTVT.